Each of the 29 T cell receptor beta chains below was sequenced from the same sample in a study of T cell responses to AZD1222 COVID-19 vaccine. The assay was immunoSEQ multiplex PCR, and TCRdb's table has in-frame clones only and misses some. The sample holds about 140,000 clones, roughly 90% seen once. This specimen was peripheral blood, taken on day 0 of AZD1222 vaccination. These TCRs come from an adult in good health.

With respect to this clone: This sample also contains other DNA sequences that code for the same CDR3. The V call is TRBV6-5, the J call TRBJ1-2; D gene unclear. V lost 0 bases and J 2 bases, leaving 4 bases between the germline ends. Germline V gene lookup returns CDR1 MNHEY and CDR2 SVGAGI. The CDR3 covers 13 residues. CDR3 bases: TGTGCCAGCAGTTACTCGAGAAACTATGGCTACACCTTC. It translates to CASSYSRNYGYTF.

V is TRBV5-5 and J is TRBJ1-5, with D maybe TRBD1 (6 bases). Germline CDR1 is SGHKS and CDR2 is YYEKEE (reference sequence). The CDR3 is 16 amino acids. The V end was cut by 4 bases, the J end by 0 bases, with 14 bases between. The CDR3 sequence: CASSPGQPYSNQPQHF. CDR3 bases: TGTGCCAGCAGCCCAGGACAGCCTTATAGCAATCAGCCCCAGCATTTT.

This sequence joins TRBV3-1 (or the pseudogene TRBV3-2) and TRBJ2-2, with 10 bases fitting TRBD2. Germline-derived CDR1 and CDR2 are LGHDT and YNNKEL (reference sequence). CDR3 length: 17 residues. V shed 3 bases and J 0 bases; nucleotides not matched to a gene: 4. CDR3 nucleotides: TGTGCCAGCAGCCACCGGACTAGCGGCGCGAACACCGGGGAGCTGTTTTTT. Translating gives CASSHRTSGANTGELFF.

This rearrangement joins TRBV15 to TRBJ2-7, with a possible D match to TRBD2 (6 bases). V lost 0 bases and J 6 bases, leaving 15 bases between the germline ends. CDR3 length equals 15 residues. Germline V gene sequence: CDR1 LNHNV, CDR2 YYDKDF (reference sequence). This chain's CDR3 is CATSRDLYQGGEQYF. CDR3 DNA sequence: TGTGCCACCAGCAGAGATCTTTATCAGGGAGGCGAGCAGTACTTC. Full variable domain (rest looked up from reference TRBV15 and TRBJ2-7): DAMVIQNPRYQVTQFGKPVTLSCSQTLNHNVMYWYQQKSSQAPKLLFHYYDKDFNNEADTPDNFQSRRPNTSFCFLDIRSPGLGDTAMYLCATSRDLYQGGEQYFGPGTRLTVT.

This clone was observed a single time. V and J are TRBV3-1 (or the pseudogene TRBV3-2) and TRBJ2-5; D gene ambiguous. Per germline, CDR1 LGHDT and CDR2 YNNKEL (reference sequence). This CDR3 has 16 amino acids. With 0 bases removed from V and 5 bases from J, the gap between germline ends came to 16 bases. The CDR3 coding sequence is TGTGCCAGCAGCCAAGACACCGGTCTTGGTTGGGAGACCCAGTACTTC. It yields the protein CASSQDTGLGWETQYF.

This chain links TRBV10-3 with TRBJ2-7; 12 bases align to TRBD1. Trimming at V came to 8 bases and at J to 7 bases, leaving 9 bases not matched to a gene. CDR3 length: 14 amino acids. CDR1 and CDR2 (germline): ENHRY, SYGVKD. DNA for the CDR3: TGTGCCATCGAACCGGGACAGGGGGCAAGGGAGCAGTACTTC. Translated: CAIEPGQGAREQYF.

The chain joins TRBV5-6 to TRBJ2-7, with 7 bases lining up with TRBD1. CDR1 SGHDT and CDR2 YYEEEE come from the germline V gene. This CDR3 comprises 13 residues. The V and J ends lost 2 bases and 5 bases, in that order; junction bases with no gene match: 4. CDR3: CASSLNRGDEQYF. CDR3 bases: TGTGCCAGCAGCTTAAACAGGGGCGACGAGCAGTACTTC.

This rearrangement joins TRBV20-1 to TRBJ2-7; D gene unclear. V lost 2 bases and J lost 3, with 5 bases in between. This CDR3 comprises 11 residues. Germline V gene lookup returns CDR1 DFQATT and CDR2 SNEGSKA (reference sequence). The CDR3 nucleotides are TGCAGTGCTAGAAACGACTACGAGCAGTACTTC. Translation: CSARNDYEQYF.

The rearrangement links TRBV4-2 to TRBJ2-1; D unresolved. The CDR3 is made up of 15 amino acids. Germline V gene lookup returns CDR1 LGHNA and CDR2 YNFKEQ. Deletions cut 0 bases from V and 7 bases from J, with 13 bases between. CDR3 DNA sequence: TGTGCCAGCAGCCAAGACCTAGGTACTCAAAATGAGCAGTTCTTC. Translating gives CASSQDLGTQNEQFF.

The V call is TRBV28, the J call TRBJ2-1; D is perhaps TRBD2 (6 bases). The germline CDR1 and CDR2 sequences are MDHEN and SYDVKM. Trimming took 5 bases from V and 1 from J, leaving 15 bases between them. The CDR3 extends over 16 amino acids. The CDR3 reads CASSVVEAGSYNEQFF. CDR3 in DNA: TGTGCCAGCAGTGTGGTAGAGGCGGGATCCTACAATGAGCAGTTCTTC.

This sequence joins TRBV30 and TRBJ2-7; D uncertain. Germline CDR1 is GTSNPN and CDR2 is SVGIG (reference sequence). This CDR3 contains 12 residues. V was shortened by 1 base and J by 1 base, with 5 bases between the two germline ends. CDR3: CAWSGESYEQYF. CDR3 coding DNA: TGTGCCTGGAGTGGTGAATCCTACGAGCAGTACTTC.

The rearrangement links TRBV27 to TRBJ2-7, with D perhaps matching TRBD1 or TRBD2 (5 bases each). The germline V and J ends were trimmed by 3 bases and 3 bases, with 21 bases remaining between them. This CDR3 has 17 residues. Germline CDR1 and CDR2: MNHEY and SMNVEV (reference sequence). CDR3 DNA sequence: TGTGCCAGCAGTTTTGTCTCGGGACGGGGAGAGAACTACGAGCAGTACTTC. Protein product: CASSFVSGRGENYEQYF.

This clone was observed once. This rearrangement joins TRBV3-1 (or the pseudogene TRBV3-2) to TRBJ1-2; no firm D call. Germline V gene lookup returns CDR1 LGHDT and CDR2 YNNKEL (reference sequence). V dropped 4 bases and J dropped 1 base, with 16 bases sitting between them. The length of the CDR3 is 16 residues. This CDR3 reads CASSPSDGRRNYGYTF. In DNA, the CDR3 is TGTGCCAGCAGCCCCTCAGACGGACGGCGTAACTATGGCTACACCTTC.

The genes are TRBV19 and TRBJ2-4, with 9 bases aligning to TRBD1. The CDR3 extends over 17 amino acids. CDR1 and CDR2 (germline): LNHDA, SQIVND (reference sequence). The junction had 13 bases not matched to a gene; V was cut back by 2 bases and J by 8 bases. The CDR3 reads CASSIPRTGVELYIQYF. The CDR3 DNA is TGTGCCAGTAGTATACCCCGGACAGGGGTTGAGTTATACATTCAGTACTTC.

The chain carries TRBV5-4 and TRBJ2-7, with TRBD1 identical over 8 bases. CDR3 length equals 16 residues. Germline CDR1 is SGHNT and CDR2 is YYREEE (reference sequence). Trimming removed 4 bases from V and 4 bases from J; junction bases left unmatched: 13. CDR3 in DNA: TGTGCCAGCAGCGGAGAAGCATGGACAGGGCGTTACGAGCAGTACTTC. It translates to CASSGEAWTGRYEQYF.

The rearrangement links TRBV27 to TRBJ2-2, with D hard to call. Trimming stripped 1 base from V and 3 bases from J, with 6 bases between. This CDR3 is 14 amino acids long. The germline V gene has CDR1 MNHEY and CDR2 SMNVEV (reference sequence). CDR3 sequence (DNA): TGTGCCAGCAGTTTATTCCGGGACACCGGGGAGCTGTTTTTT. This gives the protein CASSLFRDTGELFF.

This clone has just a few counts. CDR3 sequence reads: CASRLTSANPYEQYF. The CDR3, as DNA: TGTGCCAGCAGGCTTACTAGCGCCAACCCCTACGAGCAGTACTTC. The rearrangement joins TRBV2 to TRBJ2-7, with 7 bases that match TRBD2. The CDR3 runs 15 residues. Germline CDR1 SNHLY, CDR2 FYNNEI. V shed 6 bases, J shed 2 bases, and the junction held 10 bases outside the gene matches.

The chain is built from TRBV27 and TRBJ1-3; unclear D gene. The V gene lost 5 bases and the J gene lost 0 bases, with 8 bases spanning the gap. This CDR3 comprises 14 residues. Germline V gene lookup returns CDR1 MNHEY and CDR2 SMNVEV (reference sequence). The CDR3 protein is CASSPRLSGNTIYF. In DNA, the CDR3 is TGTGCCAGCAGTCCTCGCCTCTCTGGAAACACCATATATTTT.

The V call is TRBV11-3, the J call TRBJ1-1, with 7 bases fitting TRBD1. The V gene's germline CDR1 is SGHNT and CDR2 YENEEA. CDR3 length: 15 residues. V gave up 1 base and J gave up 1 base; unmatched junction bases: 3. The CDR3 sequence is CASSLGGTENTEAFF. DNA for the CDR3: TGTGCCAGCAGCTTAGGGGGGACAGAGAACACTGAAGCTTTCTTT.

The rearrangement joins TRBV11-2 to TRBJ2-1; 8 bases align to TRBD2. The CDR3 length is 16 residues. The germline V gene has CDR1 SGHAT and CDR2 FQNNGV. V lost 1 base and J lost 3; bases outside the gene matches: 5. This CDR3 reads CASSLVRLAGYNEQFF. CDR3 bases: TGTGCCAGCAGCTTAGTAAGGCTAGCGGGCTACAATGAGCAGTTCTTC.

This clone has more than one count but fewer than ten. This chain joins TRBV2 and TRBJ1-2, with D possibly being TRBD1 (5 bases). The V gene's germline CDR1 is SNHLY and CDR2 FYNNEI. V was shortened by 4 bases and J by 4 bases, with 10 bases between the two germline ends. This CDR3 region has 13 residues. The chain's CDR3 is CASSVQGAYGYTF. CDR3 coding DNA: TGTGCCAGCAGTGTTCAGGGAGCCTATGGCTACACCTTC.

This rearrangement joins TRBV28 to TRBJ2-7, with 8 bases fitting TRBD1. This CDR3 spans 15 amino acids. After removal of 6 bases from V and 0 bases from J, the junction contained 7 bases not matched to a gene. Germline values: CDR1 MDHEN, CDR2 SYDVKM. The CDR3 loop reads CASRPTGQVSYEQYF. CDR3 DNA sequence: TGTGCCAGCAGACCAACGGGACAGGTCTCCTACGAGCAGTACTTC.

This rearrangement joins TRBV18 to TRBJ2-2; D unresolved. The germline CDR1 and CDR2 sequences are KGHSH and LQKENI. The germline V and J ends were trimmed by 1 base and 6 bases, with 9 bases remaining between them. The CDR3 contains 14 residues. CDR3 protein: CASSPQLDAGELFF. The CDR3, as DNA: TGTGCCAGCTCACCACAATTGGATGCCGGGGAGCTGTTTTTT.

In nucleotides, the CDR3 is TGCGCCAGCAGCATCGGACTAGCGGAAGATACGCAGTATTTT. This codes for CASSIGLAEDTQYF. V is TRBV5-1 and J is TRBJ2-3; 10 positions agree with TRBD2. J was trimmed by 5 bases and V by 4 bases; bases with no gene match: 4. Per germline, CDR1 SGHRS and CDR2 YFSETQ. The CDR3 has 14 residues.

The chain is built from TRBV6-4 and TRBJ2-2, with TRBD2 matching over 12 bases. J was trimmed by 3 bases and V by 3 bases; bases with no gene match: 2. Germline CDR1 reads MRHNA; CDR2 reads SNTAGT. The CDR3 has 16 residues. The DNA of the CDR3 is TGTGCCAGCAGTGAACTAGCGGGGGGAGACACCGGGGAGCTGTTTTTT. Translating gives CASSELAGGDTGELFF.

The chain links TRBV19 to TRBJ2-1; 7 nucleotides line up with TRBD2. The germline gives CDR1 LNHDA, CDR2 SQIVND (reference sequence). V shed 3 bases, J shed 8 bases, and the junction held 7 bases outside the gene matches. This CDR3 is 14 amino acids long. CDR3 in amino acids: CASSIAGVRDEQFF. DNA of the CDR3: TGTGCCAGTAGTATTGCGGGAGTTAGGGATGAGCAGTTCTTC.

This chain connects TRBV28 to TRBJ1-4, with D perhaps matching TRBD1 (6 bases). The CDR3 consists of 15 residues. Trimming left V 6 bases short and J 0 bases short, with 11 bases between. Germline V gene lookup returns CDR1 MDHEN and CDR2 SYDVKM. The CDR3 is CASSYRETTNEKLFF. CDR3 in DNA: TGTGCCAGCAGCTACAGGGAAACAACTAATGAAAAACTGTTTTTT.

The V call is TRBV6-5, the J call TRBJ1-5, with D unclear. Germline CDR1 reads MNHEY; CDR2 reads SVGAGI. The CDR3 is 12 residues long. Trimming stripped 6 bases from V and 7 bases from J, with 10 bases between. The CDR3 sequence is CASSPPGQPQHF. CDR3 coding DNA: TGTGCCAGCAGCCCACCGGGGCAGCCCCAGCATTTT.

The chain uses TRBV6-5 and TRBJ2-7, with TRBD1 identical over 7 bases. CDR3 length equals 16 residues. Looked up from germline, CDR1 is MNHEY and CDR2 is SVGAGI. The V gene end was trimmed by 2 bases and the J gene end by 4 bases; junction bases not matched to a gene: 11. Here the CDR3 DNA reads TGTGCCAGCAGTTACGACCCTGACAGGGTTGGTTACGAGCAGTACTTC. Its translation: CASSYDPDRVGYEQYF.